This T cell receptor beta chain originates from a study of blood T cell repertoires in COVID-19. Looking at the study overall: The United States, Italy and Spain supplied acute and convalescent COVID-19 samples.

Measured with immunoSEQ multiplex PCR; TCRdb has only the in-frame clones, and not every one. Among about 160,000 clones listed, about 90% were seen once. The CDR3 spans 15 residues. V trimming: 2 bases; J trimming: 0 bases; junction bases outside the gene matches: 1. CDR1 and CDR2 from the germline V gene are SGDLS and YYNGEE. This chain joins TRBV9 and TRBJ2-3, with 9 positions matching TRBD2. Material: peripheral blood. The origin of this receptor is a woman aged 55-70 years with active or convalescent COVID-19. The CDR3 sequence: CASSVLAGSTDTQYF. The DNA of the CDR3 is TGTGCCAGCAGCGTGCTAGCGGGGAGCACAGATACGCAGTATTTT.